The TCR beta chain under discussion was sequenced for a study of radiotherapy plus CTLA-4 blockade in lung cancer. The overall study: Of all patients, around 19% responded objectively and roughly 31% showed disease control.

Details on this clone: Its antigen remains unknown.

Some clones are missing from TCRdb's copy, which holds only in-frame ones; the method was immunoSEQ multiplex PCR. The table shows about 120,000 clones, with over 80% occurring only once. Study findings and constraints: After radiotherapy and ipilimumab, tumor-derived clones expanded in peripheral blood. Reports state that early shifts in blood T cell clones, with interferon-beta, best predicted response.

V lost 1 base, J lost 2 bases, and 3 bases stayed unmatched. CDR3 length: 16 residues. Germline CDR1 and CDR2: SGHTA and FQGNSA. The TCR sequence derives from a human donor with non-small cell lung cancer that progressed on radiotherapy plus ipilimumab. The chain employs TRBV7-2 and TRBJ1-5; 9 bases map to TRBD1. Sequenced material: peripheral blood, taken from a patient treated with radiotherapy plus ipilimumab. In DNA form, the CDR3 reads TGTGCCAGCAGCTTAGGAGACAGGGGGGGCAATCAGCCCCAGCATTTT. Its translation: CASSLGDRGGNQPQHF.